This T cell receptor beta chain was recovered during a study of blood T cell repertoires in COVID-19 (dated by TCRdb to the early 2020s). With respect to the entire study: Samples from collaborators originated in the United States, Italy and Spain and spanned both the acute and convalescent phases of COVID-19. The material from the prospective study consisted of cDNA or gDNA derived from T cells, B-cell-depleted T cells, or PBMCs. Deeply sampled blood TCRbeta repertoires from subjects exposed to, actively infected with, or recovered from COVID-19 were included in the dataset. The repertoires were made available in a free public database intended to serve as a resource for research on the immune response to SARS-CoV-2. Samples were obtained from the ongoing ImmuneRACE study (first 160 participants) and from 1,254 subjects provided by 6 global collaborators. Nearly every sample came with metadata listing a de-identified subject ID, COVID-19 status, age in years and sex. Where HLA class I and class II types were available, the types were taken from metadata supplied by the sample provider, not from assay-based typing.

TCRbeta CDR3 regions were amplified from genomic DNA using the immunoSEQ Assay, a bias-controlled multiplex PCR. Concerning the study's data processing: Nucleated cell counts per sample were estimated from amplification of reference gene primers within the assay. To quantify the absolute abundance of each unique TCRbeta CDR3 rearrangement, sequence reads were collapsed and filtered. For each sample, productive Simpson clonality was calculated by taking the square root of Simpson's diversity index across productive rearrangements. TCRdb stores this immuneACCESS table with in-frame sequences only. Part of the clones is absent; in the studies checked, under half of the shortfall reflects unresolved V genes, and no reason is known for the rest. V, J and clone size reflect that table, while D and trimming were determined from the DNA. Across this sample there are fewer than 200,000 clones, with around four fifths seen only once. The ten largest account for roughly 8.4% of the sample.

A remark on this clone: This receptor's antigen is unknown. Per-nucleotide qualities are absent, and no much larger clonotype sits a single base away.

Findings and caveats that apply to the study as a whole: The amount of clinical and demographic metadata varied by source and participant and was provided uncurated.

One collaborating source in Seattle enrolled patients during active infection and followed them longitudinally through the course of disease. Collaborating institutions collected whole blood in K2EDTA tubes following their own protocols. For TCRbeta analysis, collaborators shipped samples in one of three forms: frozen whole blood, isolated PBMCs, or DNA extracted from either of those sample types. From the germline V gene, CDR1 is MDHEN and CDR2 is SYDVKM. A distance of 16 bases separates the germline ends of V and J, which lose 5 bases and 2 bases respectively. Counted from cysteine to phenylalanine, this CDR3 has 16 amino acids. The entry retains the CDR3 DNA only, 48 bases that are in frame from base 1.

The chain links TRBV28 with TRBJ2-1; 6 matching bases give a weak D call of TRBD2. The sample taken for sequencing was peripheral blood. The source is a woman older than 75 with COVID-19, enrolled during active disease. CDR3 reads: CASSTQLARAYNEQFF. Here is the DNA: TGTGCCAGCAGTACCCAACTAGCAAGGGCCTACAATGAGCAGTTCTTC.